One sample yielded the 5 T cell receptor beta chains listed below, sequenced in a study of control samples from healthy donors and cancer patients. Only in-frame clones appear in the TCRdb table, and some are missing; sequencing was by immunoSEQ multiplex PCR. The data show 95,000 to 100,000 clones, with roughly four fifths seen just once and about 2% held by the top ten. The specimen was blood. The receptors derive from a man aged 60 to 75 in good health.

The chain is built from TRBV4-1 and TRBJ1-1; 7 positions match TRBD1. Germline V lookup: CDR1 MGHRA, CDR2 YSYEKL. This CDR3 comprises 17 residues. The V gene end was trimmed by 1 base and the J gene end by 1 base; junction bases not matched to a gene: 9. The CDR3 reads CASSQGHGTVGNTEAFF. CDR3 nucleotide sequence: TGCGCCAGCAGCCAAGGCCATGGGACAGTCGGGAACACTGAAGCTTTCTTT.

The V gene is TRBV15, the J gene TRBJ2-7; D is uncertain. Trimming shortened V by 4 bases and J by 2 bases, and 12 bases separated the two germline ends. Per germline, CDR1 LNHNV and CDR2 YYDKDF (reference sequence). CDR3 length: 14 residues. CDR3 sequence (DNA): TGTGCCACCAGCACCGATAAAGTACCCTACGAGCAGTACTTC. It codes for CATSTDKVPYEQYF.

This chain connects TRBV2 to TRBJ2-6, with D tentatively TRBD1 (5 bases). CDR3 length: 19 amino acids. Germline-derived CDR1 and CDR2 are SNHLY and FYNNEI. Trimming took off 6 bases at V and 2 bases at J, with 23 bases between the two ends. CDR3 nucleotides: TGTGCCAGCAGCACCTTAATCGGTCAGGGTGGGGCTGGGGCCAACGTCCTGACTTTC. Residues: CASSTLIGQGGAGANVLTF.

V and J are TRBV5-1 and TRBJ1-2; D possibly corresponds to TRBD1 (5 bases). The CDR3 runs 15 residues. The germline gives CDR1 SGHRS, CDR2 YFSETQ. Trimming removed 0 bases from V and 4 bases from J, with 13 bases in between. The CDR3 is CASSLGQSGPYGYTF. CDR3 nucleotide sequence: TGCGCCAGCAGCTTGGGACAGTCCGGTCCCTATGGCTACACCTTC.

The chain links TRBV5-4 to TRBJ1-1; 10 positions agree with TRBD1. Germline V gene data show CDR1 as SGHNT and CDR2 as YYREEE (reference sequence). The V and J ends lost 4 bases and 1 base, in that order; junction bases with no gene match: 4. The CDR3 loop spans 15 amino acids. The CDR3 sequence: CASSPGTGANTEAFF. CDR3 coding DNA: TGTGCCAGCAGCCCGGGGACAGGGGCGAACACTGAAGCTTTCTTT.